These T cell receptor beta chains were read from a single sample in a study of cytomegalovirus exposure and HLA in healthy donors. Produced via immunoSEQ multiplex PCR; TCRdb's table is partial and in-frame only. The sample comprises 110,000 or so clones, 74% of which are singletons, and 9.5% to 13% rests with the top ten. Sequenced sample: PBMCs. Every receptor here comes from a woman aged 50 to 60 in good health and CMV-seropositive. Both conserved end residues are part of each CDR3. Fields, in order: D gene, clone size, V gene, J gene, CDR3 DNA, CDR3 protein. The D gene is left open where the match is weak. The size of a clone is reported for some rows only, either as once, few or many, or as a class for expanded clones.

>TRBD1|NA|TRBV18|TRBJ2-1
TGTGCCAGCTCATCAGGGGGCCGCAATGAGCAGTTCTTC
CASSSGGRNEQFF
>NA|NA|TRBV29-1|TRBJ2-6
TGCAGCGTTCTCTCGGGGGCCAACGTCCTGACTTTC
CSVLSGANVLTF
>TRBD1|NA|TRBV28|TRBJ2-7
TGTGCCAGCAGCGAGGACAGGGGCTACGAGCAGTACTTC
CASSEDRGYEQYF
>TRBD2|NA|TRBV5-1|TRBJ2-2
TGCGCCAGCAGCTATGGACTAGCGGGATCCACCGGGGAGCTGTTTTTT
CASSYGLAGSTGELFF
>NA|once|TRBV15|TRBJ2-2
TGTGCCACCAGCAGAGAAGGGGCCGGGGAGCTGTTTTTT
CATSREGAGELFF
>TRBD1|NA|TRBV5-1|TRBJ1-2
TGCGCCAGCAGCACTATGTCAGGGGGCATTGGCTACACCTTC
CASSTMSGGIGYTF
>TRBD1|NA|TRBV16|TRBJ2-7
TGTGCCAGCAGCCCATCCGGACAGGCCTACGAGCAGTACTTC
CASSPSGQAYEQYF
>TRBD1|NA|TRBV7-2|TRBJ2-5
TGTGCCAGCAGCAAAGGGGGACAGGGTGTCGAGACCCAGTACTTC
CASSKGGQGVETQYF
>TRBD1|NA|TRBV4-2|TRBJ2-3
TGTGCCAGCAGCCAAGTACAGGGGGCTGCCGATACGCAGTATTTT
CASSQVQGAADTQYF
>TRBD2|NA|TRBV7-2|TRBJ2-1
TGTGCCAGCAGCCCATATGGACTAGGAGAGCAGTTCTTC
CASSPYGLGEQFF
>NA|NA|TRBV19|TRBJ2-1
TGTGCCAGTAGTATATCTCGGGGTCGGTACAATGAGCAGTTCTTC
CASSISRGRYNEQFF
>TRBD2|once|TRBV30|TRBJ2-7
TGTGCCTGGAGTGTCGAGCGGGAGCGCTACGAGCAGTACTTC
CAWSVERERYEQYF
>TRBD2|NA|TRBV4-2|TRBJ2-3
TGTGCCAGCAGCCCATCTAGCGGGAGGGCGGTGACAGATACGCAGTATTTT
CASSPSSGRAVTDTQYF
>NA|NA|TRBV30|TRBJ2-7
TGTGCCTGGAGTAACAAGGCAGGGCAGATTTTCTCCTACGAGCAGTACTTC
CAWSNKAGQIFSYEQYF
>NA|NA|TRBV19|TRBJ1-4
TGTGCCAGTAGTATTGGTGGAGTCGAATCTGAAAAACTGTTTTTT
CASSIGGVESEKLFF
>NA|few|TRBV10-1|TRBJ2-7
TGCGCCAGCAGTGAGTCAGTAACTAGCTTTGTCTACGAGCAGTACTTC
CASSESVTSFVYEQYF
>NA|few|TRBV27|TRBJ2-3
TGTGCCAGCAGTTCCCAGACGACTAGTGTGGCAGATACGCAGTATTTT
CASSSQTTSVADTQYF
>NA|NA|TRBV6-1|TRBJ2-7
TGTGCCAGCAGTGAGGGGCAGACAAATCACTTTCTCTACGAGCAGTACTTC
CASSEGQTNHFLYEQYF
>NA|NA|TRBV6-1|TRBJ1-1
TGTGCCAGCAGTACAACAGGGTCCGTTGCAGCTTTCTTT
CASSTTGSVAAFF
>NA|NA|TRBV13|TRBJ2-1
TGTGCCAGCAGTTCAAACCCCCCGGGGGGACATGGAAATGAGCAGTTCTTC
CASSSNPPGGHGNEQFF
>TRBD2|NA|TRBV18|TRBJ2-5
TGTGCCAGCTCACCACTAAGCGGGAGCTTAGGGACCCAGTACTTC
CASSPLSGSLGTQYF
>TRBD1|NA|TRBV28|TRBJ1-1
TGTGCCAGCAGACCCCCCCGGACAGGGAAGACTGAAGCTTTCTTT
CASRPPRTGKTEAFF
>NA|NA|TRBV4-2|TRBJ1-4
TGTGCCAGCAGCCGAGGGCTCGATTATGAAAAACTGTTTTTT
CASSRGLDYEKLFF
>TRBD1|NA|TRBV7-3|TRBJ1-2
TGTGCCAGCAGCCCGGGGACAGGGGTGAACTATGGCTACACCTTC
CASSPGTGVNYGYTF
>TRBD1|few|TRBV2|TRBJ1-2
TGTGCCAGCACTAAGAGAGGGGGCGAGTCCTATGGCTACACCTTC
CASTKRGGESYGYTF
>TRBD1|NA|TRBV5-4|TRBJ1-2
TGTGCCAGCAGCTTTTCGGACAGGCCACCGCGTGGTGGCTACACCTTC
CASSFSDRPPRGGYTF
>TRBD1|NA|TRBV27|TRBJ1-5
TGTGCCAGCAGAACACAGGGGGTCCAGCCCCAGCATTTT
CASRTQGVQPQHF
>NA|NA|TRBV18|TRBJ2-1
TGTGCCAGCTCACCAGCAGTAAACAATGAGCAGTTCTTC
CASSPAVNNEQFF
>TRBD2|NA|TRBV5-4|TRBJ2-1
TGTGCCAGCAGCTTAGCGGGAGTAACGGGCAATGAGCAGTTCTTC
CASSLAGVTGNEQFF
>TRBD1|few|TRBV7-6|TRBJ1-5
TGTGCCAGCAGCTTCCGAGACAGGGGTCTGGTAAATAGCAATCAGCCCCAGCATTTT
CASSFRDRGLVNSNQPQHF
>TRBD2|NA|TRBV19|TRBJ2-2
TGTGCCAGTAGCCCGGGACTAGCGGGGGGGCGAAGAACCGGGGAGCTGTTTTTT
CASSPGLAGGRRTGELFF
>TRBD1|NA|TRBV6-5|TRBJ1-2
TGTGCCAGCAGTTACTCGACAGGGGCTAACTATGGCTACACCTTC
CASSYSTGANYGYTF
>TRBD1|NA|TRBV4-2|TRBJ2-5
TGTGCCAGCAGCCAAGTACAGGGGGCACAAGAGACCCAGTACTTC
CASSQVQGAQETQYF
>TRBD2|many|TRBV6-5|TRBJ2-2
TGTGCCAGCCGTCCTAGCGGGGGGGCCGGGGAGCTGTTTTTT
CASRPSGGAGELFF
>NA|once|TRBV18|TRBJ1-2
TGTGCCAGCTCACCAGCAGGGCAGGTCTATGGCTACACCTTC
CASSPAGQVYGYTF
>TRBD1|few|TRBV4-3|TRBJ1-4
TGCGCCAGCAGCCAAAACATGGACAGGTTTTCATCTAATGAAAAACTGTTTTTT
CASSQNMDRFSSNEKLFF
>NA|NA|TRBV6-1|TRBJ2-4
TGTGCCAGCAGTGAAGTAGTGTCCGCAGCCAAAAACATTCAGTACTTC
CASSEVVSAAKNIQYF
>NA|NA|TRBV21-1|TRBJ1-3
TGTGCCAGCAGCAAAAAAAGGAGGGCTGGAAACACCATATATTTT
CASSKKRRAGNTIYF
>TRBD2|NA|TRBV25-1|TRBJ2-1
TGTGCCAGCAGTGACTTCGCGGGAGGGGGGGCCTCCTACAATGAGCAGTTCTTC
CASSDFAGGGASYNEQFF
>TRBD2|NA|TRBV9|TRBJ2-1
TGTGCCAGCAGCGTAGGACTAGCGGGAGGGCCCGTGTCCAATGAGCAGTTCTTC
CASSVGLAGGPVSNEQFF
>NA|once|TRBV4-2|TRBJ1-2
TGTGCCAGCAGCCAAGAAAGTCCAGGCAACTATGGCTACACCTTC
CASSQESPGNYGYTF
>NA|NA|TRBV28|TRBJ1-1
TGTGCCAGCAGTTCTGACAGACCGAACACTGAAGCTTTCTTT
CASSSDRPNTEAFF
>TRBD2|NA|TRBV4-1|TRBJ2-7
TGCGCCAGCAGCCAATACCCCGGGGCTAGCGGGTACGAGCAGTACTTC
CASSQYPGASGYEQYF
>NA|NA|TRBV7-2|TRBJ1-2
TGTGCCAGCAGCCGATCGGGGGGGAACTATGGCTACACCTTC
CASSRSGGNYGYTF
>TRBD1|few|TRBV4-3|TRBJ1-4
TGCGCCAGCAGCCTAGGACAGGTCCGAATTAATGAAAAACTGTTTTTT
CASSLGQVRINEKLFF
>TRBD1|NA|TRBV7-9|TRBJ2-3
TGTGCCAGCAGCCCAAGGACAGGGAGCACAGATACGCAGTATTTT
CASSPRTGSTDTQYF
>NA|NA|TRBV19|TRBJ1-6
TGTGCCAGTAGTATAGATCAAGCAGGCATCTATAATTCACCCCTCCACTTT
CASSIDQAGIYNSPLHF
>NA|NA|TRBV27|TRBJ1-2
TGTGCCAGCAGTTTAACCCGAGGTTCATATGGCTACACCTTC
CASSLTRGSYGYTF
>NA|NA|TRBV5-1|TRBJ1-6
TGCGCCAGCAGCTTGACAGGGAGCTCCTATAATTCACCCCTCCACTTT
CASSLTGSSYNSPLHF
>NA|NA|TRBV7-2|TRBJ2-1
TGTGCCAGCAGCTTAGCCGACGGGACCTACAATGAGCAGTTCTTC
CASSLADGTYNEQFF
>NA|NA|TRBV6-6|TRBJ1-1
TGTGCCAGCAGTTCCGAACTTGAAGCTTTCTTT
CASSSELEAFF
>NA|NA|TRBV6-6|TRBJ1-2
TGTGCCAGCAGCAAAGAGACAGGTGACTATGGCTACACCTTC
CASSKETGDYGYTF
>TRBD1|NA|TRBV6-1|TRBJ2-3
TGTGCCAGCAGTGAATTTATGGTAGGGGGCGAGTCGGATACGCAGTATTTT
CASSEFMVGGESDTQYF
>NA|NA|TRBV7-9|TRBJ1-3
TGTGCCAGCAGCTCGTTTCTCTACTCTGGAAACACCATATATTTT
CASSSFLYSGNTIYF